The next 14 T cell receptor beta chains were all read from a single sample in a study of CD8 T cells in Susac syndrome. An amount of RNA that ranged from roughly 0.5 to 1 ug was reverse transcribed with random hexamers. TCRdb reanalysed the immunoSEQ multiplex PCR reads using MiXCR and keeps one entry per CDR3 protein. Among 150,000 or so distinct CDR3 sequences listed, over 90% were seen once. Sequencing used CD4+ T cells from PBMCs. The receptors were gathered from a human donor with Susac syndrome.

The chain combines TRBV4-1 with TRBJ2-7, with D perhaps matching TRBD1 (6 bases). Germline V gene sequence: CDR1 MGHRA, CDR2 YSYEKL. Trimming removed 5 bases at V and 6 bases at J, with 17 bases between. CDR3 length: 14 residues. CDR3 in DNA: TGCGCCAGCAGCGAGACCAGGGGCTTAGGCGAGCAGTACTTC. Translating gives CASSETRGLGEQYF.

With respect to this clonotype: The junction and the germline gene differ at one end; a read error may be behind it. The rearrangement links TRBV7-7 to TRBJ2-2; no reliable D call. Germline loops: CDR1 SSHAT, CDR2 FNYEAQ (reference sequence). The CDR3 consists of 13 residues. The CDR3 here is CASSARLTGELFF. The CDR3 DNA reads TGTGCTAGCAGCGCCCGGCTGACCGGGGAGCTGTTTTTT.

A few counts support this clonotype. CDR3 in amino acids: CAITKGAGQPQHF. The CDR3 DNA is TGTGCCATCACGAAGGGGGCGGGTCAGCCCCAGCATTTT. This sequence joins TRBV6-1 and TRBJ1-5; 7 bases match TRBD1. Germline assignment: CDR1 MNHNS and CDR2 SASEGT. J lost 6 bases, V lost 10 bases, and 9 bases had no gene match. The CDR3 has 13 amino acids.

This chain joins TRBV27 and TRBJ1-5; 11 nucleotides agree with TRBD1. The trim removed 4 bases at V and 9 bases at J, leaving 5 bases unmatched. This CDR3 is built from 14 residues. Germline V CDR1 and CDR2: MNHEY, SMNVEV (reference sequence). CDR3 in amino acids: CASSSGQGALPQHF. In DNA, the CDR3 is TGTGCCAGCAGTTCAGGACAGGGGGCACTGCCCCAGCATTTT.

This clonotype was observed a single time. V and J are TRBV20-1 and TRBJ1-5, with 7 bases aligning to TRBD1. CDR3 size: 13 residues. V shed 8 bases and J 1 base; nucleotides not matched to a gene: 5. CDR1 DFQATT and CDR2 SNEGSKA come from the germline V gene (reference sequence). In DNA form, the CDR3 reads TGCAGTATACAGGGGAGGAGCAATCAGCCCCAGCATTTT. Translated: CSIQGRSNQPQHF.

This sequence joins TRBV18 and TRBJ2-6; D unresolved. The CDR3 loop spans 15 amino acids. Trimming removed 2 bases at V and 1 base at J, with 6 bases between. Germline V lookup: CDR1 KGHSH, CDR2 LQKENI. The CDR3 protein is CASSPRRSGANVLTF. CDR3 coding DNA: TGTGCCAGCTCACCAAGGCGATCTGGGGCCAACGTCCTGACTTTC.

The V gene is TRBV25-1, the J gene TRBJ2-3; possible D gene TRBD2, 6 bases. CDR1 MGHDK and CDR2 SYGVNS come from the germline V gene. This CDR3 comprises 15 residues. With 4 bases removed from V and 1 base from J, the gap between germline ends came to 12 bases. Written as DNA, the CDR3 is TGTGCCAGCAGTGTCGGGGGAGCGGGCACAGATACGCAGTATTTT. This sequence encodes CASSVGGAGTDTQYF. The variable domain in full, with the rest retrieved from reference TRBV25-1 and TRBJ2-3, is EADIYQTPRYLVIGTGKKITLECSQTMGHDKMYWYQQDPGMELHLIHYSYGVNSTEKGDLSSESTVSRIRTEHFPLTLESARPSHTSQYLCASSVGGAGTDTQYFGPGTRLTVL.

The CDR3 DNA reads as TGCGCCAGCAGCCAAGGGTCGGCTAGTCGATACAATGAGCAGTTCTTC. Translating gives CASSQGSASRYNEQFF. The chain uses TRBV4-3 and TRBJ2-1; no firm D call. Germline CDR1 is LGHNA and CDR2 is YSLEER. V was shortened by 1 base and J by 4 bases, with 14 bases between the two germline ends. The CDR3 contains 16 residues.

The rearrangement links TRBV6-1 to TRBJ1-5; D may be TRBD1 (5 bases). The germline CDR1 and CDR2 sequences are MNHNS and SASEGT. The length of the CDR3 is 14 residues. V dropped 1 base and J dropped 3 bases, with 7 bases sitting between them. The CDR3 nucleotides are TGTGCCAGCAGTGAAGGACAGAACAATCAGCCCCAGCATTTT. Translation gives CASSEGQNNQPQHF.

The rearrangement uses TRBV18 and TRBJ1-4; 7 nucleotides agree with TRBD1. Per germline, CDR1 KGHSH and CDR2 LQKENI. The CDR3 has 15 residues. The trim removed 0 bases at V and 5 bases at J, leaving 3 bases unmatched. The CDR3 loop reads CASSPPGQSNEKLFF. In DNA form, the CDR3 reads TGTGCCAGCTCACCACCGGGACAGAGCAATGAAAAACTGTTTTTT. Full variable domain (remainder filled in from reference TRBV18 and TRBJ1-4): NAGVMQNPRHLVRRRGQEARLRCSPMKGHSHVYWYRQLPEEGLKFMVYLQKENIIDESGMPKERFSAEFPKEGPSILRIQQVVRGDSAAYFCASSPPGQSNEKLFFGSGTQLSVL.

J is TRBJ2-5 and V is TRBV24-1, with D possibly TRBD2 on 6 matching bases. Germline CDR1 and CDR2: KGHDR and SFDVKD. With 0 bases removed from V and 2 bases from J, the gap between germline ends came to 6 bases. The CDR3 runs 14 residues. The CDR3 reads CATSDLGGQETQYF. Written as DNA, the CDR3 is TGTGCCACCAGTGATTTGGGGGGGCAAGAGACCCAGTACTTC.

The gene calls are TRBV6-2 or TRBV6-3 and TRBJ2-2, with D perhaps being TRBD1 or TRBD2 (5 bases each). CDR1 and CDR2 (germline): MNHEY, SVGEGT. This CDR3 has 18 amino acids. Trimming shortened V by 8 bases and J by 0 bases, and 22 bases separated the two germline ends. In nucleotides, the CDR3 is TGTGCCAGCGACCTAGGGTGGGGGAGCCACGCGAACACCGGGGAGCTGTTTTTT. Its translation is CASDLGWGSHANTGELFF.

The chain carries TRBV18 and TRBJ2-3; 7 bases are shared with TRBD1. Germline V gives CDR1 KGHSH, CDR2 LQKENI. Trimming took 5 bases from V and 5 from J; bases not matched to a gene: 1. The CDR3 has 12 amino acids. The DNA of the CDR3 is TGTGCCAGCTCAAGGGACAGAGATACGCAGTATTTT. Translating gives CASSRDRDTQYF.

In this sample, this clonotype turned up once. V is TRBV30 and J is TRBJ1-1, with no clear D. This CDR3 spans 11 amino acids. Germline V gene data show CDR1 as GTSNPN and CDR2 as SVGIG (reference sequence). V was clipped by 5 bases and J by 5 bases, with 9 bases between them. This CDR3 is CAWSTETEAFF. DNA of the CDR3: TGTGCCTGGTCAACAGAGACTGAAGCTTTCTTT.